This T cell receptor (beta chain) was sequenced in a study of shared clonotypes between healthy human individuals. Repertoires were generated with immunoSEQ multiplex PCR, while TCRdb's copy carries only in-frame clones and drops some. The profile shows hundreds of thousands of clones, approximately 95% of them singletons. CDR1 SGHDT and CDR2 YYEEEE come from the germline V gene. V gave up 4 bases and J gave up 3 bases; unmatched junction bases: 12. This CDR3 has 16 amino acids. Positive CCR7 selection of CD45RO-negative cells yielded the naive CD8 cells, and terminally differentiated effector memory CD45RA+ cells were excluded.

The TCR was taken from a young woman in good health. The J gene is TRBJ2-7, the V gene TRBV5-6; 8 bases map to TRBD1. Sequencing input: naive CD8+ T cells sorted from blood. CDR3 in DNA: TGTGCCAGCAGCGGCGTACAGGGGGAGCTTTACTACGAGCAGTACTTC. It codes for CASSGVQGELYYEQYF.